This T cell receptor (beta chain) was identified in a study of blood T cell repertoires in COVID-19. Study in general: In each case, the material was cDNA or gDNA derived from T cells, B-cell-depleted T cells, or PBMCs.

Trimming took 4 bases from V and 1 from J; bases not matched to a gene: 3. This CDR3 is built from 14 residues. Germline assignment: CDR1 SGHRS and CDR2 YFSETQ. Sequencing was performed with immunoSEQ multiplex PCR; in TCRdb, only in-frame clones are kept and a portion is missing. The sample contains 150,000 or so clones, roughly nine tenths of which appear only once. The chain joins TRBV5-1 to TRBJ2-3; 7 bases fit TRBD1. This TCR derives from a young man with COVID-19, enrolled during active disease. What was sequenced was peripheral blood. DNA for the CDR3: TGCGCCAGCAGCCCGGACAGGCGCACAGATACGCAGTATTTT. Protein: CASSPDRRTDTQYF.